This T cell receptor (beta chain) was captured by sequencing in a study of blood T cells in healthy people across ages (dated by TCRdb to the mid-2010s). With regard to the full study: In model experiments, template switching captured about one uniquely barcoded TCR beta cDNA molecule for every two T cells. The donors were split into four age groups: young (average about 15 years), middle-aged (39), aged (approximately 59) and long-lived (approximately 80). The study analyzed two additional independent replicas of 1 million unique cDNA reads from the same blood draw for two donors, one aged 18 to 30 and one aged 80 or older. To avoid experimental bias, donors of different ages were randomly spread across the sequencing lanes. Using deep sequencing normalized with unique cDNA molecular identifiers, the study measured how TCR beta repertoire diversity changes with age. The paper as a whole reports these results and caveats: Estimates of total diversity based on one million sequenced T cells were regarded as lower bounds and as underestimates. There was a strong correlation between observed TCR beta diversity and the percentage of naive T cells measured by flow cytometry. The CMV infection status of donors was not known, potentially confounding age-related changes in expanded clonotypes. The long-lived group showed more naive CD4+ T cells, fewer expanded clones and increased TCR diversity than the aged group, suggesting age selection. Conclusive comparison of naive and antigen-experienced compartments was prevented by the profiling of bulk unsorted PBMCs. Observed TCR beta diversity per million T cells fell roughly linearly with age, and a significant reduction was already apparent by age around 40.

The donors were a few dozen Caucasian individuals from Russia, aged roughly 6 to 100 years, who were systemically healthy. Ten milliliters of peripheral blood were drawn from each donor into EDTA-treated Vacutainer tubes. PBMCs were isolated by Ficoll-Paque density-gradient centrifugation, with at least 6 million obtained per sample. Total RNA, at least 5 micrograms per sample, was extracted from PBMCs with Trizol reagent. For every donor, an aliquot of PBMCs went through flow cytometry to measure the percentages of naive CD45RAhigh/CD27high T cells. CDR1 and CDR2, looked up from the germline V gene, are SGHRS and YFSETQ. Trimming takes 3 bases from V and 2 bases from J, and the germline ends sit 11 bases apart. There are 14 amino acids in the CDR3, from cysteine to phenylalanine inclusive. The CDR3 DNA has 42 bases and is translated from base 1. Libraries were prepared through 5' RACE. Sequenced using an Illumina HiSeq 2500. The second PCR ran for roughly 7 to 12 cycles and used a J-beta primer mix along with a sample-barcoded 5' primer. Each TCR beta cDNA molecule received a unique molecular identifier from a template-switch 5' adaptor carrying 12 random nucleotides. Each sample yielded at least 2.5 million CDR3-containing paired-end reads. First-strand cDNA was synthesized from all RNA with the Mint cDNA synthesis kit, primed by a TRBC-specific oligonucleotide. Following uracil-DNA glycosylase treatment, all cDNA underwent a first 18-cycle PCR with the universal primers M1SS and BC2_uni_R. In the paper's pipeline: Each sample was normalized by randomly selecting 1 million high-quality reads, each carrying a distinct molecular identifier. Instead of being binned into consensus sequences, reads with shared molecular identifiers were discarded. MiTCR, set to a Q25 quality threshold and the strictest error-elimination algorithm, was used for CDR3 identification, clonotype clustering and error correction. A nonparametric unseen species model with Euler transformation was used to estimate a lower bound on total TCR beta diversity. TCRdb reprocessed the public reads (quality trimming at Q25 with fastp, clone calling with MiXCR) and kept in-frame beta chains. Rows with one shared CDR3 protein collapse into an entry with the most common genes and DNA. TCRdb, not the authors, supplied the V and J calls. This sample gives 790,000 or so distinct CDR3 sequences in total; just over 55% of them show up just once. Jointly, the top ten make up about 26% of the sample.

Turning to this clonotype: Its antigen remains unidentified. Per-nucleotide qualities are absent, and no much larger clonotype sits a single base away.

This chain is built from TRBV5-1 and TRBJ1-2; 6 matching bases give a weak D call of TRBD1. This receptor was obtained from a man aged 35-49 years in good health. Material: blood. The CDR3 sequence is CASSSGQQNYGYTF. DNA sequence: TGCGCCAGCAGCTCCGGACAGCAAAACTATGGCTACACCTTC.